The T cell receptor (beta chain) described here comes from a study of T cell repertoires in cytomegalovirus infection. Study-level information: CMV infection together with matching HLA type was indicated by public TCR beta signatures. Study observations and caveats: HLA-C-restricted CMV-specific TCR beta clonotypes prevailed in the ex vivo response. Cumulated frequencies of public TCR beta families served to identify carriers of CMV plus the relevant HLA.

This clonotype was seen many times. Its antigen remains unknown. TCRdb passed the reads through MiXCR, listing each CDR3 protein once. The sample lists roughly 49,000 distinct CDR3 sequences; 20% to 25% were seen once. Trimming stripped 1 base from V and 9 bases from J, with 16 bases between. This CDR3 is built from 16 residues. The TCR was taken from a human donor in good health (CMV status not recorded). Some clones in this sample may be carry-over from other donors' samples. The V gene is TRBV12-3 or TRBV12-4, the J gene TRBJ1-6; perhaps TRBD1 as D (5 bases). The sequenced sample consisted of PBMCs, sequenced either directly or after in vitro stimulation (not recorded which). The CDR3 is CASSLGGGVSVSPLHF. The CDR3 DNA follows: TGTGCCAGCAGTTTAGGAGGAGGGGTTTCAGTTTCACCCCTCCACTTT.